This is a list of T cell receptor beta chains from one sample in a study of blood T cell repertoires in COVID-19. Using immunoSEQ multiplex PCR, the repertoire was profiled, and TCRdb retains in-frame clones only, with some absent. The sample has approximately 90,000 clones, 81% seen once. The specimen sequenced was peripheral blood. These receptors all stem from a man aged 55 to 70 with acute or convalescent COVID-19. Both conserved end residues are part of each CDR3. The D gene is left open where the match is weak. Size is stated for part of the rows, as once, few or many counts, or as a class when the clone is expanded.

D	V	size	J	DNA	CDR3
TRBD1	TRBV5-1	NA	TRBJ1-5	TGCGCCAGCAGCCCGGGACAGGGACTTCAGCCCCAGCATTTT	CASSPGQGLQPQHF
TRBD1	TRBV19	NA	TRBJ1-5	TGTGCCAGTAGAACGGGACAGGGGAGAGCTCAGCCCCAGCATTTT	CASRTGQGRAQPQHF
NA	TRBV19	NA	TRBJ2-5	TGTGCCAGTAGTATGAGGGGGAGGGGATCCTACCAAGAGACCCAGTACTTC	CASSMRGRGSYQETQYF
TRBD2	TRBV5-1	NA	TRBJ2-2	TGCGCCAGCAGCCAATCCCTAACGACTAGCGGGCCGTTCGCGAACACCGGGGAGCTGTTTTTT	CASSQSLTTSGPFANTGELFF
TRBD2	TRBV28	NA	TRBJ2-1	TGTGCCAGCAGCCCCTCCGGGACTATCGGGAATGAGCAGTTCTTC	CASSPSGTIGNEQFF
TRBD1	TRBV6-2/TRBV6-3	once	TRBJ1-2	TGTGCCAGCAGTTACAGGGGGCAAAAAGCTAACTATGGCTACACCTTC	CASSYRGQKANYGYTF
NA	TRBV7-3	NA	TRBJ1-3	TGTGCCAGCAGCCCTATGGGGGGGCGGATGGGATCTGGAAACACCATATATTTT	CASSPMGGRMGSGNTIYF
TRBD2	TRBV7-2	NA	TRBJ2-1	TGTGCCAGCAGCTTAGATGGGACTAGCGGTGTCTATGAGCAGTTCTTC	CASSLDGTSGVYEQFF
TRBD1	TRBV5-4	NA	TRBJ2-7	TGTGCCAGCAGCCGTTTCCGGACAGGGATATCCTACGAGCAGTACTTC	CASSRFRTGISYEQYF
TRBD1	TRBV18	NA	TRBJ1-5	TGTGCCAGCTCAGCCGGGACAGGAGACATCTATAGCAATCAGCCCCAGCATTTT	CASSAGTGDIYSNQPQHF
NA	TRBV6-5	few	TRBJ1-2	TGTGCCAGCGGAGGTCCAATAGAGGGGGTCTATGGCTACACCTTC	CASGGPIEGVYGYTF
TRBD1	TRBV6-6	once	TRBJ1-5	TGTGCCAGCATAAGAGGACAGGGGGCAGGTCAGCCCCAGCATTTT	CASIRGQGAGQPQHF
TRBD1	TRBV6-1	NA	TRBJ1-2	TGTGCCAGCAGTGAATCCCCTACAGGGGTCTTTGGCTACACCTTC	CASSESPTGVFGYTF
NA	TRBV10-3	few	TRBJ2-3	TGTGCCATCAGTGAGTTTGGACAGAGCTTAGTTAGCACAGATACGCAGTATTTT	CAISEFGQSLVSTDTQYF
TRBD1	TRBV4-1	few	TRBJ2-7	TGCGCCAGCAGCCAAGGTTGGGGGACAGTTGGTGGCGAGCAGTACTTC	CASSQGWGTVGGEQYF
NA	TRBV11-2	NA	TRBJ1-4	TGTGCCAGCAGCTCTACGAGTCGGGAAAAACTGTTTTTT	CASSSTSREKLFF
TRBD2	TRBV7-2	NA	TRBJ2-1	TGTGCCAGCAGCAGACGGACTAGCGGTACCTACAATGAGCAGTTCTTC	CASSRRTSGTYNEQFF
TRBD1	TRBV30	NA	TRBJ1-4	TGTGCCTGGCGACAGGGGAGCGCAACTAATGAAAAACTGTTTTTT	CAWRQGSATNEKLFF
NA	TRBV9	NA	TRBJ2-2	TGTGCCAGCAGTAGTCACTTGAACACCGGGGAGCTGTTTTTT	CASSSHLNTGELFF
NA	TRBV6-9	NA	TRBJ1-5	TGTGCCCATCAGGGCCCGACAAATCAGCCCCAGCATTTT	CAHQGPTNQPQHF
NA	TRBV19	NA	TRBJ2-5	TGTGCCAGTAGTATAGATAAGTCAGGGCGGGGAGAGACCCAGTACTTC	CASSIDKSGRGETQYF
TRBD2	TRBV5-1	NA	TRBJ2-5	TGCGCCAGCAGCCGGAGCGGGGGGGCATCCTTGGAGACCCAGTACTTC	CASSRSGGASLETQYF
TRBD2	TRBV4-2	NA	TRBJ2-3	TGTGCCAGCAGCCAAGACGCCAGGACTAGCGGGGCGCGGGATACGCAGTATTTT	CASSQDARTSGARDTQYF
NA	TRBV28	NA	TRBJ2-7	TGTGCCAGCAGGAAAGAGACATTTAGCTCCTACGAGCAGTACTTC	CASRKETFSSYEQYF
TRBD1	TRBV28	NA	TRBJ2-7	TGTGCCAGCAGTTTGCAACAGGGGGTTCCCTACGAGCAGTACTTC	CASSLQQGVPYEQYF
NA	TRBV7-9	NA	TRBJ2-5	TGTGCCAGCAGCACAACAGCGGCCTACGGCGAGACCCAGTACTTC	CASSTTAAYGETQYF
NA	TRBV2	NA	TRBJ1-2	TGTGCCAGCAGTCCTCAGGGAATAGGGTATGGCTACACCTTC	CASSPQGIGYGYTF
TRBD1	TRBV24-1	NA	TRBJ2-5	TGTGCCACCAGTGATCCACAGGGGAGTGTGGAGACCCAGTACTTC	CATSDPQGSVETQYF